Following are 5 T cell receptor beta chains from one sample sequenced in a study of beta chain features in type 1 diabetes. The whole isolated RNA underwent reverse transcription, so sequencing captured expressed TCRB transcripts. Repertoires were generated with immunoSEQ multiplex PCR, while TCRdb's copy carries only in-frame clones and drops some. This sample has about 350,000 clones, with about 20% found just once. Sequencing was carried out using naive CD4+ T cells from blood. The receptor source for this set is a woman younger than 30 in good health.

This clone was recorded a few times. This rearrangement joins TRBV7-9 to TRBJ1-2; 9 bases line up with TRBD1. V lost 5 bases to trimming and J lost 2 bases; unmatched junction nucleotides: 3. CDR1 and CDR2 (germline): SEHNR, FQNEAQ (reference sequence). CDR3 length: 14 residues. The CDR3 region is CASSEQGANYGYTF. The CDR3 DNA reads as TGTGCCAGCAGCGAACAGGGGGCCAACTATGGCTACACCTTC.

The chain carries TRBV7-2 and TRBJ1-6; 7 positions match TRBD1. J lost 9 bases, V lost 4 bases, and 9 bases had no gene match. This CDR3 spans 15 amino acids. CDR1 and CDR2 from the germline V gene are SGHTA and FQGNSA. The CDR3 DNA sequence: TGTGCCAGCAGCTGGGACTCAGGGGGACTTTCACCCCTCCACTTT. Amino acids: CASSWDSGGLSPLHF.

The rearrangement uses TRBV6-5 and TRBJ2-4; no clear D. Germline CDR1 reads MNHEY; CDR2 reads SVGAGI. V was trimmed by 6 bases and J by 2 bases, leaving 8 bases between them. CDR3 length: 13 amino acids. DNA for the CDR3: TGTGCCAGCAGCGTATTTCCCAAAAACATTCAGTACTTC. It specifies CASSVFPKNIQYF.

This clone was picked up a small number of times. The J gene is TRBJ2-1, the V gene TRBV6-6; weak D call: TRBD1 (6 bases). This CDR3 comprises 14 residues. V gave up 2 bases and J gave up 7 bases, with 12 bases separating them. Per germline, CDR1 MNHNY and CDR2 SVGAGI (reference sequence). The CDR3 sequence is CASSYIRGINEQFF. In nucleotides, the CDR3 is TGTGCCAGCAGTTACATTAGGGGGATAAATGAGCAGTTCTTC.

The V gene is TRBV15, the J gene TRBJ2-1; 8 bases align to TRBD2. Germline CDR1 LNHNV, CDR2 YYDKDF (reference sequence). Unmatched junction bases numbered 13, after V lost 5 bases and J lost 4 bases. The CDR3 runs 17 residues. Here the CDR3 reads CATSGRLAPNVYNEQFF. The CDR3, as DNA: TGTGCCACCAGCGGTCGACTAGCGCCCAATGTTTACAATGAGCAGTTCTTC.